This T cell receptor (beta chain) was found in a study of blood T cell repertoires in COVID-19. Study-level background: Sites across the United States, Italy and Spain contributed samples from acute and convalescent COVID-19. PBMCs, B-cell-depleted T cells, or T cells were the source of the cDNA or gDNA that made up the material.

CDR3 length: 16 residues. Germline V lookup: CDR1 MDHEN, CDR2 SYDVKM. V lost 5 bases and J 0 bases, leaving 14 bases between the germline ends. In the source study's methods: Nucleated cell counts were estimated from reference gene primer amplification. The protocol was immunoSEQ multiplex PCR, while the TCRdb copy is restricted to in-frame clones and leaves out a portion. The DNA was the basis for D and trimming; V, J and clone size are from that table. This table holds 170,000 or so clones, more than 85% found once. This clone has more than one count but fewer than ten. Source material: peripheral blood. V usage is TRBV28 and J usage is TRBJ1-3; D not certain. The clonotype was recovered from a man aged 40-50 years with active or convalescent COVID-19. The CDR3 DNA reads as TGTGCCAGCAGTCCAGGTCACCCTTCCTCTGGAAACACCATATATTTT. It codes for CASSPGHPSSGNTIYF.